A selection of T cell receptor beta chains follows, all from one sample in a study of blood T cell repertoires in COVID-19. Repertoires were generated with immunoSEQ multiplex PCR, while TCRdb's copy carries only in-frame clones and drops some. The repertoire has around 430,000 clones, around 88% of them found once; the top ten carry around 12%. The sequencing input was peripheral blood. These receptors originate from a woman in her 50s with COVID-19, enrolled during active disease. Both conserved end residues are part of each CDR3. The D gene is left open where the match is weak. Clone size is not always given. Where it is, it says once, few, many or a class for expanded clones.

CDR3 DNA: TGTGCCAGCAGTTACTCAGGCATTACAGGACAGCCCCAGCATTTT; CDR3 protein: CASSYSGITGQPQHF; D gene: NA; J gene: TRBJ1-5; clone size: NA; V gene: TRBV6-5
CDR3 DNA: TGTGCCAGCAGCCCAGGGACAGGCAGTTCTGGGGCCAACGTCCTGACTTTC; CDR3 protein: CASSPGTGSSGANVLTF; D gene: TRBD1; J gene: TRBJ2-6; clone size: once; V gene: TRBV4-2
CDR3 DNA: TGTGCCAGCAGCTTAGGAGGTCAGGGAGAAAAACTGTTTTTT; CDR3 protein: CASSLGGQGEKLFF; D gene: NA; J gene: TRBJ1-4; clone size: NA; V gene: TRBV7-9
CDR3 DNA: TGTGCCAGCAGCTTAGCGCTGAGGTCCGCCACAGATACGCAGTATTTT; CDR3 protein: CASSLALRSATDTQYF; D gene: NA; J gene: TRBJ2-3; clone size: NA; V gene: TRBV11-1
CDR3 DNA: TGCGCCAGCAGGAGGGACAGGGGGGGAGATACGCAGTATTTT; CDR3 protein: CASRRDRGGDTQYF; D gene: TRBD1; J gene: TRBJ2-3; clone size: once; V gene: TRBV10-1
CDR3 DNA: TGCAGCGTTGGAGACAGGGGGAATTCACCCCTCCACTTT; CDR3 protein: CSVGDRGNSPLHF; D gene: TRBD1; J gene: TRBJ1-6; clone size: NA; V gene: TRBV29-1
CDR3 DNA: TGCGCCAGCGGTCCGGGGAACACTGAAGCTTTCTTT; CDR3 protein: CASGPGNTEAFF; D gene: NA; J gene: TRBJ1-1; clone size: NA; V gene: TRBV10-2
CDR3 DNA: TGCGCCAGTACCGCCGGCGGGGGGACGGATACGCAGTATTTT; CDR3 protein: CASTAGGGTDTQYF; D gene: TRBD2; J gene: TRBJ2-3; clone size: NA; V gene: TRBV10-1
CDR3 DNA: TGTGCCAGCAGCTTAGGCCAGAAATACATGGCTTTCTTT; CDR3 protein: CASSLGQKYMAFF; D gene: NA; J gene: TRBJ1-1; clone size: NA; V gene: TRBV7-8
CDR3 DNA: TGCGCCAGCAGCTTGTGGGGAGCGCAAGAGACCCAGTACTTC; CDR3 protein: CASSLWGAQETQYF; D gene: NA; J gene: TRBJ2-5; clone size: NA; V gene: TRBV5-1
CDR3 DNA: TGTGCCAGCAGCCAATTATCAGCCGGGGAGCTGTTTTTT; CDR3 protein: CASSQLSAGELFF; D gene: NA; J gene: TRBJ2-2; clone size: NA; V gene: TRBV3-1/TRBV3-2
CDR3 DNA: TGCAGCGTTGAAGGGGCGGGAAACATTCAGTACTTC; CDR3 protein: CSVEGAGNIQYF; D gene: NA; J gene: TRBJ2-4; clone size: NA; V gene: TRBV29-1
CDR3 DNA: TGTGCCAGCACCAACGACAGGGGAAATTCACCCCTCCACTTT; CDR3 protein: CASTNDRGNSPLHF; D gene: TRBD1; J gene: TRBJ1-6; clone size: NA; V gene: TRBV2
CDR3 DNA: TGCGCCAGCAGCTCGAGAGTAGAGGGCTCTGGAAACACCATATATTTT; CDR3 protein: CASSSRVEGSGNTIYF; D gene: NA; J gene: TRBJ1-3; clone size: NA; V gene: TRBV5-1
CDR3 DNA: TGTGCCACCACAGGGGTTCGCACTGAAGCTTTCTTT; CDR3 protein: CATTGVRTEAFF; D gene: TRBD1; J gene: TRBJ1-1; clone size: NA; V gene: TRBV5-6
CDR3 DNA: TGTGCCAGTAGTATGTTGACAGGGGTTAACTATGGCTACACCTTC; CDR3 protein: CASSMLTGVNYGYTF; D gene: TRBD1; J gene: TRBJ1-2; clone size: NA; V gene: TRBV19
CDR3 DNA: TGTGCCACCAGTGATCTCAGGGGCCAAGAGACCCAGTACTTC; CDR3 protein: CATSDLRGQETQYF; D gene: NA; J gene: TRBJ2-5; clone size: once; V gene: TRBV24-1
CDR3 DNA: TGCGCCAGCAGCTTAATAGGGGAATATGGCTACACCTTC; CDR3 protein: CASSLIGEYGYTF; D gene: NA; J gene: TRBJ1-2; clone size: NA; V gene: TRBV5-1
CDR3 DNA: TGTGCCAGCAGCCCACTACAGGGTAATCAAATAGTCTACGAGCAGTACTTC; CDR3 protein: CASSPLQGNQIVYEQYF; D gene: NA; J gene: TRBJ2-7; clone size: NA; V gene: TRBV5-8
CDR3 DNA: TGCAGCGTGGGTGACAGGGGGCGAACTGAAGCTTTCTTT; CDR3 protein: CSVGDRGRTEAFF; D gene: TRBD1; J gene: TRBJ1-1; clone size: NA; V gene: TRBV29-1
CDR3 DNA: TGTGCCAGCAGCTTGGCCGGGACAGCCGCCTCCTACGAGCAGTACTTC; CDR3 protein: CASSLAGTAASYEQYF; D gene: TRBD1; J gene: TRBJ2-7; clone size: NA; V gene: TRBV5-5
CDR3 DNA: TGCGCCAGCAGCTCTAGGGAGCGCGAGCAGTTCTTC; CDR3 protein: CASSSREREQFF; D gene: NA; J gene: TRBJ2-1; clone size: NA; V gene: TRBV5-1
CDR3 DNA: TGTGCCAGCAGCCGCGGCCAGGGAAGGGCGGACACCGGGGAGCTGTTTTTT; CDR3 protein: CASSRGQGRADTGELFF; D gene: NA; J gene: TRBJ2-2; clone size: NA; V gene: TRBV5-8
CDR3 DNA: TGCGCCAGCAGCCGGGCCTCCGGGACTCAAAACATTCAGTACTTC; CDR3 protein: CASSRASGTQNIQYF; D gene: NA; J gene: TRBJ2-4; clone size: NA; V gene: TRBV4-1
CDR3 DNA: TGTGCCAGCAGTACAGCAGGGGAAACTGAAGCTTTCTTT; CDR3 protein: CASSTAGETEAFF; D gene: NA; J gene: TRBJ1-1; clone size: few; V gene: TRBV6-4
CDR3 DNA: TGTGCCAGCAGCTTACACGGGTCGGGCTACACCTTC; CDR3 protein: CASSLHGSGYTF; D gene: NA; J gene: TRBJ1-2; clone size: NA; V gene: TRBV7-9
CDR3 DNA: TGTGCCAGCAGCATGGGACTACCCGAGCAGTTCTTC; CDR3 protein: CASSMGLPEQFF; D gene: TRBD2; J gene: TRBJ2-1; clone size: NA; V gene: TRBV9
CDR3 DNA: TGTGCCAGCAGTTACGGCGGAGCAGGGACAGTTGAAAAACTGTTTTTT; CDR3 protein: CASSYGGAGTVEKLFF; D gene: TRBD1; J gene: TRBJ1-4; clone size: once; V gene: TRBV6-5
CDR3 DNA: TGTGCCTGGAGCGGCTATGGCTACACCTTC; CDR3 protein: CAWSGYGYTF; D gene: NA; J gene: TRBJ1-2; clone size: NA; V gene: TRBV30
CDR3 DNA: TGTGCCAGCAAACGAGGCTTCGGTTTCTCTGGGGCCAACGTCCTGACTTTC; CDR3 protein: CASKRGFGFSGANVLTF; D gene: NA; J gene: TRBJ2-6; clone size: NA; V gene: TRBV9
CDR3 DNA: TGCAGCGCCCCGGGTCAGGGGTTGCGTGGTGGCTACACCTTC; CDR3 protein: CSAPGQGLRGGYTF; D gene: NA; J gene: TRBJ1-2; clone size: NA; V gene: TRBV29-1
CDR3 DNA: TGTGCCAGCAGCCGAATCGGACAGTCCTACGAGCAGTACTTC; CDR3 protein: CASSRIGQSYEQYF; D gene: NA; J gene: TRBJ2-7; clone size: NA; V gene: TRBV11-2
CDR3 DNA: TGTGCCAGCAGAAACGAGGGCAGGGGGGATGAAAAACTGTTTTTT; CDR3 protein: CASRNEGRGDEKLFF; D gene: TRBD1; J gene: TRBJ1-4; clone size: NA; V gene: TRBV6-6
CDR3 DNA: TGTGCCAGCAGCTTGGGTATTGGGACTAGCGGGGGGATCCAAGAGACCCAGTACTTC; CDR3 protein: CASSLGIGTSGGIQETQYF; D gene: TRBD2; J gene: TRBJ2-5; clone size: NA; V gene: TRBV5-8
CDR3 DNA: TGTGCCAGCAGTTTAGGGGCTAGTGGGTCTGAGTACGAGCAGTACTTC; CDR3 protein: CASSLGASGSEYEQYF; D gene: NA; J gene: TRBJ2-7; clone size: NA; V gene: TRBV27
CDR3 DNA: TGTGCCAGCAGCAAAGCGCCAGGGGTTAATCAGCCCCAGCATTTT; CDR3 protein: CASSKAPGVNQPQHF; D gene: NA; J gene: TRBJ1-5; clone size: NA; V gene: TRBV21-1
CDR3 DNA: TGTGCCAGCAGCCCGACAGAGAGCTCCTACGAGCAGTACTTC; CDR3 protein: CASSPTESSYEQYF; D gene: NA; J gene: TRBJ2-7; clone size: NA; V gene: TRBV6-6
CDR3 DNA: TGTGCCAGCAGCGCAGGCTACAATGAGCAGTTCTTC; CDR3 protein: CASSAGYNEQFF; D gene: NA; J gene: TRBJ2-1; clone size: NA; V gene: TRBV2
CDR3 DNA: TGTGCCAGCAGCTCACGCGGACAGGGTATCGTAGAAGCCAAAAACATTCAGTACTTC; CDR3 protein: CASSSRGQGIVEAKNIQYF; D gene: TRBD1; J gene: TRBJ2-4; clone size: NA; V gene: TRBV13
CDR3 DNA: TGTGCCAGCAGCGTAGGGTGGGGCGGGAGCTCCTACAATGAGCAGTTCTTC; CDR3 protein: CASSVGWGGSSYNEQFF; D gene: TRBD2; J gene: TRBJ2-1; clone size: NA; V gene: TRBV9
CDR3 DNA: TGTGCCTGGAGTGTACGGCGGACAGGGCACTACGAGCAGTACTTC; CDR3 protein: CAWSVRRTGHYEQYF; D gene: TRBD1; J gene: TRBJ2-7; clone size: NA; V gene: TRBV30
CDR3 DNA: TGCAGTGCTAGAGACCAGTACGAGCAGTACTTC; CDR3 protein: CSARDQYEQYF; D gene: NA; J gene: TRBJ2-7; clone size: NA; V gene: TRBV20-1
CDR3 DNA: TGTGCCAGCAGCTTGACGACAGTGCAGAGGGAGACCCAGTACTTC; CDR3 protein: CASSLTTVQRETQYF; D gene: NA; J gene: TRBJ2-5; clone size: NA; V gene: TRBV5-5
CDR3 DNA: TGTGCCAGCAGCAAACCCCCAGGCGGACCAGGGGATGGCTACACCTTC; CDR3 protein: CASSKPPGGPGDGYTF; D gene: NA; J gene: TRBJ1-2; clone size: NA; V gene: TRBV13
CDR3 DNA: TGTGCCAGCAGCCCTGGCAGGGGGCCATACAATGAGCAGTTCTTC; CDR3 protein: CASSPGRGPYNEQFF; D gene: TRBD1; J gene: TRBJ2-1; clone size: NA; V gene: TRBV2
CDR3 DNA: TGTGCCAGCAGCGGGCAGGACAGGGTACCCCACGAGCAGTACTTC; CDR3 protein: CASSGQDRVPHEQYF; D gene: TRBD1; J gene: TRBJ2-7; clone size: NA; V gene: TRBV5-6
CDR3 DNA: TGCGCCAGCAGCTTGGCCAGCGGCTATAACACTGAAGCTTTCTTT; CDR3 protein: CASSLASGYNTEAFF; D gene: NA; J gene: TRBJ1-1; clone size: NA; V gene: TRBV5-1
CDR3 DNA: TGTGCCAGCAGTCTTTACCGGGACAGTGAAGCTTTCTTT; CDR3 protein: CASSLYRDSEAFF; D gene: TRBD1; J gene: TRBJ1-1; clone size: few; V gene: TRBV12-3/TRBV12-4